The 6 T cell receptor beta chains presented below share a single source sample, sequenced in a study of blood T cell repertoires in COVID-19. Clones were sequenced by immunoSEQ multiplex PCR, and TCRdb holds only the in-frame ones, with some missing. The data hold almost 400,000 clones, with around 87% observed a single time. Sequenced sample: peripheral blood. These receptors all come from a woman in her sixties with COVID-19, enrolled during active disease.

The rearrangement uses TRBV23-1 and TRBJ2-3; 8 nucleotides match TRBD2. TRBV23-1 is flagged as an ORF with uncertain function. With 5 bases clipped from V and 4 bases from J, the junction kept 5 bases outside the gene matches. This CDR3 is 14 amino acids long. The CDR3 sequence: CASSDGGVADTQYF. The CDR3 nucleotides are TGCGCCAGCAGTGACGGGGGGGTGGCAGATACGCAGTATTTT.

The chain joins TRBV18 to TRBJ1-6, with 7 bases aligning to TRBD1. This CDR3 is built from 16 residues. From germline, CDR1 is KGHSH and CDR2 LQKENI. V gave up 2 bases and J gave up 10 bases; unmatched junction bases: 11. The CDR3 nucleotides are TGTGCCAGCTCACCAACGGCGACAGGGCAAGGGTCACCCCTCCACTTT. Protein sequence: CASSPTATGQGSPLHF.

V usage is TRBV5-8 and J usage is TRBJ1-1; TRBD1 aligns across 9 bases. The germline V gene encodes CDR1 SGHTS and CDR2 YDEGEE. There are 13 residues in the CDR3. Trimming removed 4 bases from V and 6 bases from J; junction bases left unmatched: 4. As DNA, the CDR3 is TGTGCCAGCAGCCGCGACAGGGGGGCTGAAGCTTTCTTT. As protein: CASSRDRGAEAFF.

The rearrangement uses TRBV18 and TRBJ1-5, with TRBD1 matching 9 bases. This CDR3 region has 18 residues. The V segment lost 5 bases and the J segment 4 bases; nucleotides outside the gene matches: 15. CDR1 is KGHSH and CDR2 is LQKENI in the germline V gene. CDR3 bases: TGTGCCAGCTCATCGGTTCCTACAGGGGGCGAATTAAATCAGCCCCAGCATTTT. Its protein product is CASSSVPTGGELNQPQHF.

The V and J genes are TRBV2 and TRBJ2-7, with TRBD1 identical over 7 bases. This CDR3 spans 13 amino acids. In germline, CDR1 is SNHLY, CDR2 FYNNEI. V lost 5 bases and J lost 1; bases outside the gene matches: 2. In DNA form, the CDR3 reads TGTGCCAGCAGTTTACAGGGGTCCTACGAGCAGTACTTC. This encodes CASSLQGSYEQYF.

This sequence joins TRBV19 and TRBJ2-6; D not resolved. The CDR3 extends over 16 amino acids. CDR1 is LNHDA, CDR2 SQIVND, per germline (reference sequence). V lost 7 bases, J lost 1 base, and 14 bases lay in between. The CDR3, as DNA: TGTGCCAGTACCCTACCTCAGGTGTCTGGGGCCAACGTCCTGACTTTC. It codes for CASTLPQVSGANVLTF.